These 11 T cell receptor beta chains were sequenced from one sample in a study of blood T cell repertoires in COVID-19. Assay used: immunoSEQ multiplex PCR; TCRdb lists only in-frame clones, some missing. Of about 180,000 clones listed, approximately 90% are singletons. Sequencing was performed on peripheral blood. These receptors all come from a man between 18 and 35 years old who had recovered from COVID-19.

The V gene is TRBV29-1, the J gene TRBJ2-4; unclear D gene. Germline lookup yields CDR1 SQVTM and CDR2 ANQGSEA. CDR3 size: 16 residues. Trimming shortened V by 7 bases and J by 3 bases, and 22 bases separated the two germline ends. As DNA, the CDR3 is TGCAGCGAAAGACACCGTGCGAGTATAGGCAAAAACATTCAGTACTTC. As protein: CSERHRASIGKNIQYF.

The rearrangement uses TRBV2 and TRBJ2-1; D unclear. Germline lookup yields CDR1 SNHLY and CDR2 FYNNEI. The V end lost 8 bases, the J end lost 0 bases, and 5 bases lay between the germline ends. CDR3 length equals 12 residues. Here the CDR3 reads CASLSSYNEQFF. The CDR3 DNA is TGTGCCAGCCTTAGCTCCTACAATGAGCAGTTCTTC.

The chain employs TRBV18 and TRBJ1-4, with D possibly matching TRBD1 (5 bases). Trimming shortened V by 3 bases and J by 7 bases, and 15 bases separated the two germline ends. Germline V gene sequence: CDR1 KGHSH, CDR2 LQKENI. The CDR3 spans 15 residues. The CDR3 nucleotides are TGTGCCAGCTCACCCCGTGGAGACAGCCTTGAAAAACTGTTTTTT. Encoded protein: CASSPRGDSLEKLFF.

The chain uses TRBV19 and TRBJ2-7; 8 bases agree with TRBD2. The CDR3 covers 16 residues. Germline V gene lookup returns CDR1 LNHDA and CDR2 SQIVND (reference sequence). Unmatched junction bases numbered 11, after V lost 1 base and J lost 6 bases. The DNA for the CDR3 is TGTGCCAGTAGTATAGGTTGGTTGATGAGCGGGAGCGAGCAGTACTTC. Protein sequence: CASSIGWLMSGSEQYF.

The V and J genes are TRBV29-1 and TRBJ2-1; 7 bases agree with TRBD2. Germline V CDR1 and CDR2: SQVTM, ANQGSEA. The CDR3 is 12 residues long. In DNA, the CDR3 is TGCAGTAGCGGGCCCTCCTACAATGAGCAGTTCTTC. Protein product: CSSGPSYNEQFF.

This clone was observed a handful of times. CDR3 region: CATSTPDSSYEQYF. CDR3 bases: TGTGCCACCAGCACTCCAGACAGCTCCTACGAGCAGTACTTC. This chain connects TRBV15 to TRBJ2-7; the D gene is possibly TRBD1 (5 bases). The length of the CDR3 is 14 residues. Trimming removed 4 bases at V and 0 bases at J, with 10 bases between. Germline loops: CDR1 LNHNV, CDR2 YYDKDF (reference sequence).

As concerns this clone: Mismatch with germline at one junction end may stem from a read error. The chain uses TRBV7-2 and TRBJ1-2, with a tentative D call TRBD1 (5 bases). Germline lookup yields CDR1 SGHTA and CDR2 FQGNSA. The CDR3 contains 12 residues. The chain's CDR3 is CASSSNGGSFYF. CDR3 DNA sequence: TGTGCCAGCAGCTCCAACGGGGGGAGTTTCTACTTC.

The chain combines TRBV10-3 with TRBJ2-7, with 7 bases aligning to TRBD2. This CDR3 has 13 residues. The ends lost 4 bases at V and 5 bases at J; junction bases unmatched: 5. Germline loops: CDR1 ENHRY, CDR2 SYGVKD. CDR3 sequence: CAISGGGSDEQYF. The CDR3 bases are TGTGCCATCAGTGGGGGGGGTTCGGACGAGCAGTACTTC.

The chain combines TRBV5-4 with TRBJ2-7, with a tentative D call TRBD1 (6 bases). The ends were cut back, 4 bases at V and 4 bases at J, with 12 bases in the middle. The CDR3 runs 13 residues. Germline assignment: CDR1 SGHNT and CDR2 YYREEE (reference sequence). In DNA, the CDR3 is TGTGCCAGCAGCGCCGGACAGCTTTACGAGCAGTACTTC. As protein: CASSAGQLYEQYF. The full variable domain, rest sourced from reference TRBV5-4 and TRBJ2-7, is ETGVTQSPTHLIKTRGQQVTLRCSSQSGHNTVSWYQQALGQGPQFIFQYYREEENGRGNFPPRFSGLQFPNYSSELNVNALELDDSALYLCASSAGQLYEQYFGPGTRLTVT.

The V call is TRBV12-3 or TRBV12-4, the J call TRBJ2-5; no clear D gene. This CDR3 has 12 amino acids. Trimming left V 2 bases short and J 4 bases short, with 5 bases between. CDR3 DNA: TGTGCCAGCAGTTTATCTCGAGAGACCCAGTACTTC. Translated, it gives CASSLSRETQYF.

This clone was found once. This chain joins TRBV28 and TRBJ2-7, with TRBD1 as a possible D gene (5 bases). Trimming left V 7 bases short and J 0 bases short, with 16 bases between. The CDR3 spans 15 residues. Germline loops: CDR1 MDHEN, CDR2 SYDVKM. CDR3 in amino acids: CASIPVRGDSYEQYF. The CDR3 nucleotides read TGTGCCAGCATCCCCGTTAGGGGCGACTCCTACGAGCAGTACTTC.